These 30 T cell receptor beta chains share one sample of origin, sequenced in a study of blood T cells in healthy people across ages. Sample-barcoded 5' priming and a J-beta primer mix drove a second PCR of roughly 7 to 11 cycles. TCRdb reprocessed the 5' RACE reads with MiXCR, giving one entry per CDR3 protein. The repertoire consists of just under 550,000 distinct CDR3 sequences, with around 24% occurring once and the leading ten covering around 10%. Separately, the same data were catalogued under a study of T cells of mothers and their children.

The sample comprised blood. The receptors here all came from a boy younger than 18 in good health.

In its sample, this clonotype was seen a few times. The chain couples TRBV4-3 to TRBJ2-2; D call uncertain. V was trimmed by 0 bases and J by 5 bases, leaving 22 bases between them. The length of the CDR3 is 19 residues. Germline loops: CDR1 LGHNA, CDR2 YSLEER. The CDR3 here is CASSQDELRLGTRTGELFF. For the CDR3, the DNA is TGCGCCAGCAGCCAAGATGAGTTGAGGTTGGGAACAAGGACCGGGGAGCTGTTTTTT.

This clonotype was counted only a few times. This chain connects TRBV21-1 to TRBJ2-4; TRBD1, the table's D call, lacks a check against the DNA. TRBV21-1 is a pseudogene. There are 16 residues in the CDR3. The CDR3 region has the DNA TGTGCCAGCAGCAGAACTCCGGGACTAGCCAAAAACATTCAGTACTTC. Translation gives CASSRTPGLAKNIQYF.

This clonotype has just a few counts. The genes are TRBV6-2 or TRBV6-3 and TRBJ2-1, with TRBD2 identical over 13 bases. Trimming cost V 8 bases and J 4 bases; bases outside gene matches: 2. The length of the CDR3 is 14 residues. From germline, CDR1 is MNHEY and CDR2 SVGEGT. In nucleotides, the CDR3 is TGTGCCAGCCGGGGACTAGCGGGATACAATGAGCAGTTCTTC. Translation gives CASRGLAGYNEQFF.

The chain is built from TRBV7-9 and TRBJ2-6, with D unclear. This CDR3 contains 14 residues. The germline V gene encodes CDR1 SEHNR and CDR2 FQNEAQ (reference sequence). The V end was cut by 7 bases, the J end by 4 bases, with 11 bases between. The CDR3 region has the DNA TGTGCCAGCAATCCCCTTAAGGGGGCCAACGTCCTGACTTTC. Translation: CASNPLKGANVLTF. The whole variable domain, remainder taken from reference TRBV7-9 and TRBJ2-6, is DTGVSQNPRHKITKRGQNVTFRCDPISEHNRLYWYRQTLGQGPEFLTYFQNEAQLEKSRLLSDRFSAERPKGSFSTLEIQRTEQGDSAMYLCASNPLKGANVLTFGAGSRLTVL.

This clonotype has at least ten counts. The chain recombines TRBV6-2 or TRBV6-3 with TRBJ2-7; 11 bases map to TRBD2. Germline CDR1 MNHEY, CDR2 SVGEGT. V was clipped by 2 bases and J by 3 bases; unmatched bases: 0. This CDR3 is built from 14 residues. The CDR3 DNA reads as TGTGCCAGCAGTTACGGGACTAGCGGCTACGAGCAGTACTTC. It translates to CASSYGTSGYEQYF.

This clonotype was seen a handful of times. The chain uses TRBV13 and TRBJ1-1; D is perhaps TRBD1 (5 bases). CDR1 is PRHDT, CDR2 FYEKMQ, per germline (reference sequence). Trimming removed 5 bases from V and 1 base from J, with 14 bases in between. The CDR3 length is 15 residues. Written as DNA, the CDR3 is TGTGCCAGCAGCAATCCGCGGGGGGGGAACACTGAAGCTTTCTTT. As protein: CASSNPRGGNTEAFF.

The chain links TRBV28 to TRBJ2-3; D is unclear. Germline values: CDR1 MDHEN, CDR2 SYDVKM. This CDR3 is 12 amino acids long. The V end was cut by 9 bases, the J end by 4 bases, with 11 bases between. The CDR3 region has the DNA TGTGCCAGTACGACCACGGCAGATACGCAGTATTTT. It is translated as CASTTTADTQYF.

This clonotype has ten or more counts. The rearrangement links TRBV18 to TRBJ1-2, with D possibly matching TRBD1 (5 bases). Trimming removed 6 bases from V and 4 bases from J, with 15 bases in between. Germline V lookup: CDR1 KGHSH, CDR2 LQKENI. The CDR3 length is 14 residues. In nucleotides, the CDR3 is TGTGCCAGCTCGGAAGGGGACGGTAGCTATGGCTACACCTTC. Encoded protein: CASSEGDGSYGYTF.

This clonotype was observed a few times. The chain carries TRBV28 and TRBJ2-5; TRBD2 agrees at 8 bases. The DNA end is more similar to TRBJ2-1, so the J call may be wrong. Germline CDR1 MDHEN, CDR2 SYDVKM. CDR3 size: 16 residues. The CDR3 protein is CASRVPGGGVGNEQFF. In nucleotides, the CDR3 is TGTGCCAGCAGGGTTCCGGGGGGGGGAGTAGGTAATGAGCAGTTCTTC.

The rearrangement uses TRBV27 and TRBJ2-1; TRBD2 matches at 7 bases. V dropped 6 bases and J dropped 1; count of bases not matched to a gene: 6. The CDR3 runs to 15 residues. Per the germline V gene, CDR1 is MNHEY and CDR2 is SMNVEV (reference sequence). The CDR3 protein is CASSEVSGSYNEQFF. The CDR3 DNA sequence: TGTGCCAGCAGCGAGGTTAGCGGGTCCTACAATGAGCAGTTCTTC.

V is TRBV21-1 and J is TRBJ2-7; the table assigns TRBD2, which was not confirmed against the DNA. TRBV21-1 counts as a pseudogene. CDR3 size: 19 residues. The CDR3 protein is CASSGHRSSGGLLHYEQYF. The CDR3 DNA reads TGTGCCAGCAGCGGCCATCGGTCTAGCGGGGGTCTCCTTCACTACGAGCAGTACTTC.

This clonotype was detected ten times or more. The V call is TRBV7-9, the J call TRBJ2-1; 8 nucleotides line up with TRBD1. Trimming removed 7 bases from V and 5 bases from J; junction bases left unmatched: 10. Germline lookup yields CDR1 SEHNR and CDR2 FQNEAQ (reference sequence). The CDR3 runs to 15 residues. The chain's CDR3 is CASTQTGGNDNEQFF. CDR3 DNA sequence: TGTGCCAGCACTCAAACAGGGGGAAACGACAATGAGCAGTTCTTC. Together with reference TRBV7-9 and TRBJ2-1, the CDR3 gives the full variable domain: DTGVSQNPRHKITKRGQNVTFRCDPISEHNRLYWYRQTLGQGPEFLTYFQNEAQLEKSRLLSDRFSAERPKGSFSTLEIQRTEQGDSAMYLCASTQTGGNDNEQFFGPGTRLTVL.

The V gene is TRBV14, the J gene TRBJ2-5; D gene unclear. Germline V gene data show CDR1 as SGHDN and CDR2 as FVKESK. The CDR3 is 13 amino acids. V lost 2 bases, J lost 3 bases, and 7 bases lay in between. CDR3: CASSQRLEETQYF. Here the CDR3 DNA reads TGTGCCAGCAGCCAAAGGTTGGAAGAGACCCAGTACTTC.

The CDR3 spells CASSVSAERLQPQHF. CDR3 DNA sequence: TGTGCCAGCAGCGTATCGGCTGAGAGACTTCAGCCCCAGCATTTT. The V and J genes are TRBV9 and TRBJ1-5; no clear D gene. CDR1 and CDR2 from the germline V gene are SGDLS and YYNGEE. This CDR3 has 15 amino acids. V gave up 1 base and J gave up 6 bases, with 14 bases separating them.

This clonotype was observed a few times. This chain links TRBV2 with TRBJ1-1, with D perhaps TRBD1 (6 bases). CDR3 length: 16 residues. Germline V CDR1 and CDR2: SNHLY, FYNNEI. V shed 5 bases and J shed 0 bases, with 16 bases lying between them. The chain's CDR3 is CASSQTGRVMNTEAFF. CDR3 coding DNA: TGTGCCAGCAGTCAAACAGGGAGGGTCATGAACACTGAAGCTTTCTTT. Together with reference TRBV2 and TRBJ1-1, the CDR3 gives the full variable domain: EPEVTQTPSHQVTQMGQEVILRCVPISNHLYFYWYRQILGQKVEFLVSFYNNEISEKSEIFDDQFSVERPDGSNFTLKIRSTKLEDSAMYFCASSQTGRVMNTEAFFGQGTRLTVV.

Concerning this clonotype: A read error may be the cause here, since a much bigger clone is one base away. This chain joins TRBV7-6 and TRBJ1-2; D gene uncertain. This CDR3 has 11 residues. The V and J ends lost 5 bases and 4 bases respectively, with 5 bases between them. Germline CDR1 and CDR2: SGHVS and FNYEAQ. This CDR3 reads CASSDRYGYTF. Written as DNA, the CDR3 is TGTGCCAGCAGCGACCGCTATGGCTACACCTTC.

The chain employs TRBV3-1 and TRBJ2-1; 14 bases map to TRBD2. Trimming at V came to 4 bases and at J to 3 bases, leaving 8 bases not matched to a gene. The germline V gene encodes CDR1 LGHDT and CDR2 YNNKEL (reference sequence). The CDR3 length is 18 residues. Here the CDR3 reads CASSPEGLAGEFYNEQFF. Here the CDR3 DNA reads TGTGCCAGCAGCCCCGAGGGACTAGCGGGAGAATTCTACAATGAGCAGTTCTTC.

On this clonotype: The CDR3 ends on some other residue instead of the conserved phenylalanine or tryptophan, so this is likely a read error. The genes are TRBV4-1 and TRBJ2-1, with 11 bases identical to TRBD2. The germline V gene has CDR1 MGHRA and CDR2 YSYEKL. The length of the CDR3 is 18 residues. The V gene end was trimmed by 0 bases and the J gene end by 9 bases; junction bases not matched to a gene: 13. CDR3 nucleotide sequence: TGCGCCAGCAGCCAAGAAACTTCTACTAGCGGGAGTAATGGTGAGCAGTTCCTC. Translated: CASSQETSTSGSNGEQFL.

The rearrangement joins TRBV20-1 to TRBJ1-1, with D unresolved. Germline V gives CDR1 DFQATT, CDR2 SNEGSKA (reference sequence). CDR3 length: 14 amino acids. V lost 2 bases and J 1 base, leaving 11 bases between the germline ends. The DNA for the CDR3 is TGCAGTGCTAGAATTGGGGATTCGAACACTGAAGCTTTCTTT. Translating it yields CSARIGDSNTEAFF.

In its sample, this clonotype was seen a few times. The genes are TRBV4-2 and TRBJ2-7; D may be TRBD1 (6 bases). The CDR3 extends over 11 amino acids. Trimming left V 6 bases short and J 5 bases short, with 8 bases between. The germline V gene has CDR1 LGHNA and CDR2 YNFKEQ. The CDR3 loop reads CASSQGHEQYF. Written as DNA, the CDR3 is TGTGCCAGCAGTCAGGGGCACGAGCAGTACTTC.

This chain links TRBV12-3 or TRBV12-4 with TRBJ2-5, with 7 bases matching TRBD1. V was clipped by 6 bases and J by 7 bases; unmatched bases: 14. The CDR3 extends over 15 amino acids. CDR3: CASSRRDSSAMTQYF. The CDR3 DNA follows: TGTGCCAGCAGCCGAAGGGACAGTTCCGCGATGACCCAGTACTTC.

J is TRBJ2-7 and V is TRBV6-2 or TRBV6-3, with no clear D. The germline V and J ends were trimmed by 1 base and 0 bases, with 4 bases remaining between them. CDR1 is MNHEY, CDR2 SVGEGT, per germline. The CDR3 runs to 13 residues. The DNA for the CDR3 is TGTGCCAGCAGTTACTACCCCTCCTACGAGCAGTACTTC. Translation gives CASSYYPSYEQYF.

This clonotype was counted only a few times. This sequence joins TRBV9 and TRBJ2-3; weak D call: TRBD2 (5 bases). V gave up 4 bases and J gave up 6 bases, with 33 bases separating them. Germline V CDR1 and CDR2: SGDLS, YYNGEE. The CDR3 is 20 residues long. The CDR3 nucleotides read TGTGCCAGCAGCTACCCGGAGGAGGACGGCGTAGGAGGAAAAGAGGATACGCAGTATTTT. This codes for CASSYPEEDGVGGKEDTQYF.

Turning to this clonotype: At one end, the junction sequence differs from germline, possibly due to a read error. The CDR3 sequence is CASNLGVGGPNEKLFF. DNA of the CDR3: TGTGCCAGCAACTTAGGGGTGGGAGGTCCTAATGAAAAACTGTTTTTT. The rearrangement links TRBV7-2 to TRBJ1-4, with D possibly matching TRBD1 (5 bases). Per germline, CDR1 SGHTA and CDR2 FQGNSA. The CDR3 spans 16 residues.

This clonotype has more than one count but fewer than ten. J is TRBJ2-7 and V is TRBV7-9; 7 nucleotides agree with TRBD1. The length of the CDR3 is 15 residues. Germline lookup yields CDR1 SEHNR and CDR2 FQNEAQ (reference sequence). V shed 6 bases, J shed 1 base, and the junction held 9 bases outside the gene matches. DNA for the CDR3: TGTGCCAGCAGTGGCAATGCAGGGGGATCCTACGAGCAGTACTTC. It codes for CASSGNAGGSYEQYF.

This clonotype was detected only a few times. This chain joins TRBV7-2 and TRBJ2-5; no reliable D call. CDR3 length: 14 residues. Per the germline V gene, CDR1 is SGHTA and CDR2 is FQGNSA. The V end lost 2 bases, the J end lost 1 base, and 8 bases lay between the germline ends. The DNA for the CDR3 is TGTGCCAGCAGCTTAAACGCGGTCCAAGAGACCCAGTACTTC. Its protein is CASSLNAVQETQYF.

This clonotype was observed many times. The chain joins TRBV28 to TRBJ2-5; D may be TRBD1 (5 bases). The J call may be faulty, since TRBJ2-1 better matches the DNA end. The germline CDR1 and CDR2 sequences are MDHEN and SYDVKM. CDR3 length: 11 residues. The CDR3: CASSFTGMQFF. The CDR3 region has the DNA TGTGCCAGCAGTTTTACAGGAATGCAGTTCTTC.

This clonotype came up a few times. This chain uses TRBV5-6 with TRBJ2-5, with TRBD2 identical over 9 bases. V gave up 0 bases and J gave up 1 base; unmatched junction bases: 4. The CDR3 runs 16 residues. Germline V gene data show CDR1 as SGHDT and CDR2 as YYEEEE. The CDR3 spells CASSLGVAGAQETQYF. DNA of the CDR3: TGTGCCAGCAGCTTGGGGGTAGCGGGGGCCCAAGAGACCCAGTACTTC. Based on the CDR3 plus reference TRBV5-6 and TRBJ2-5, the full variable domain is DAGVTQSPTHLIKTRGQQVTLRCSPKSGHDTVSWYQQALGQGPQFIFQYYEEEERQRGNFPDRFSGHQFPNYSSELNVNALLLGDSALYLCASSLGVAGAQETQYFGPGTRLLVL.

The chain is built from TRBV27 and TRBJ2-1; D is possibly TRBD2 (6 bases). Trimming pared 6 bases from V and 0 bases from J, leaving 15 bases between. CDR3 length: 16 residues. Germline V gene sequence: CDR1 MNHEY, CDR2 SMNVEV (reference sequence). CDR3 in DNA: TGTGCCAGCAGCTTTGGTGGGCGGGGCTCCTACAATGAGCAGTTCTTC. Its protein is CASSFGGRGSYNEQFF.

This clonotype was recorded a few times. The junction shows a germline mismatch at one end, possibly a read error. The V call is TRBV28, the J call TRBJ2-5; D is possibly TRBD1 (5 bases). The V gene's germline CDR1 is MDHEN and CDR2 SYDVKM. The CDR3 has 14 amino acids. The CDR3 region has the DNA TGTGCCAGCTCCCCAGGGATACTCCAAGAGACCCGGTACTTC. Its protein product is CASSPGILQETRYF.